This is a list of T cell receptor beta chains from one sample in a study of Ad26.COV2.S vaccination and SARS-CoV-2 variants. The protocol was immunoSEQ multiplex PCR, while the TCRdb copy is restricted to in-frame clones and leaves out a portion. The data show hundreds of thousands of clones, with about 91% seen just once and 3% to 5% held by the top ten. Sequenced material: peripheral blood, taken after recovery from COVID-19. These receptors all come from a human donor who had recovered from COVID-19. The CDR3 runs from the conserved cysteine through the conserved F or W. Fields, in order: D gene, V gene, clone size, J gene, CDR3 DNA, CDR3 protein. A D gene is named only where the DNA matches it firmly. Size tells how often a clone was seen (once, few, many) or the class of an expanded clone, and some rows leave it out.

d_call: -; v_call: TRBV3-1/TRBV3-2; clone_size: -; j_call: TRBJ1-1; cdr3_nt: TGTGCCAGCAGCCAAGAGGGGGGGTTTAGTGAAGCTTTCTTT; cdr3_aa: CASSQEGGFSEAFF
d_call: -; v_call: TRBV23-1; clone_size: -; j_call: TRBJ1-6; cdr3_nt: TGCGCCAGCAGTCTCCAACGGGGCGGCCTCTATAATTCACCCCTCCACTTT; cdr3_aa: CASSLQRGGLYNSPLHF
d_call: -; v_call: TRBV5-5; clone_size: -; j_call: TRBJ2-5; cdr3_nt: TGTGCCAGCAGCTTGGTGATTTTGCAAGAGACCCAGTACTTC; cdr3_aa: CASSLVILQETQYF
d_call: TRBD2; v_call: TRBV20-1; clone_size: -; j_call: TRBJ2-1; cdr3_nt: TGCAGTGCTAGTTTCAGCGGGGGGGCCAGTGAGCAGTTCTTC; cdr3_aa: CSASFSGGASEQFF
d_call: -; v_call: TRBV6-1; clone_size: -; j_call: TRBJ1-1; cdr3_nt: TGTGCCAGCAGTGAAGAGACTCTTTATACTGAAGCTTTCTTT; cdr3_aa: CASSEETLYTEAFF
d_call: -; v_call: TRBV5-5; clone_size: -; j_call: TRBJ1-3; cdr3_nt: TGTGCCAGCCAATTCGGACAGCCGAACTCTGGAAACACCATATATTTT; cdr3_aa: CASQFGQPNSGNTIYF
d_call: -; v_call: TRBV10-2; clone_size: -; j_call: TRBJ1-2; cdr3_nt: TGCGCCAGCAGTGACTCGGGAGATGGGTGGAATGGCTACACCTTC; cdr3_aa: CASSDSGDGWNGYTF
d_call: -; v_call: TRBV27; clone_size: -; j_call: TRBJ2-3; cdr3_nt: TGTGCCAGCAGTCATCGCACAGATACGCAGTATTTT; cdr3_aa: CASSHRTDTQYF
d_call: TRBD1; v_call: TRBV4-3; clone_size: -; j_call: TRBJ2-3; cdr3_nt: TGCGCCAGCGGCACCGACAGGGGTGTAATAGATACGCAGTATTTT; cdr3_aa: CASGTDRGVIDTQYF
d_call: -; v_call: TRBV10-1; clone_size: few; j_call: TRBJ2-7; cdr3_nt: TGCGCCAGCAGTGAGTCGCCCATCTCCTACGAGCAGTACTTC; cdr3_aa: CASSESPISYEQYF
d_call: -; v_call: TRBV24-1; clone_size: -; j_call: TRBJ2-3; cdr3_nt: TGTGCCACCAGTGATTTGGGGACTGCGGATACGCAGTATTTT; cdr3_aa: CATSDLGTADTQYF
d_call: TRBD1; v_call: TRBV6-2/TRBV6-3; clone_size: -; j_call: TRBJ2-1; cdr3_nt: TGTGCCAGCAGTTTTAAGCAGGGGGTATTCTACAATGAGCAGTTCTTC; cdr3_aa: CASSFKQGVFYNEQFF
d_call: TRBD2; v_call: TRBV10-3; clone_size: -; j_call: TRBJ2-1; cdr3_nt: TGTGCCATCAGTGAACTAGCGGGGGGGAATGAGCAGTTCTTC; cdr3_aa: CAISELAGGNEQFF
d_call: -; v_call: TRBV3-1/TRBV3-2; clone_size: -; j_call: TRBJ2-7; cdr3_nt: TGTGCCAGCAGCCAAGATCCCAACGGCATCGAGCAGTACTTC; cdr3_aa: CASSQDPNGIEQYF
d_call: TRBD1; v_call: TRBV4-1; clone_size: -; j_call: TRBJ2-4; cdr3_nt: TGCGCCAGCAGCCCCGGGACAGCTAAAAACATTCAGTACTTC; cdr3_aa: CASSPGTAKNIQYF
d_call: TRBD2; v_call: TRBV7-2; clone_size: -; j_call: TRBJ2-2; cdr3_nt: TGTGCCAGCAGCCGGGGCGGGGCGGGGGGAATGGAGCTGTTTTTT; cdr3_aa: CASSRGGAGGMELFF
d_call: -; v_call: TRBV7-8; clone_size: -; j_call: TRBJ2-7; cdr3_nt: TGTGCCAGCAGCTTAGACTCCGAGCAGTACTTC; cdr3_aa: CASSLDSEQYF
d_call: TRBD1; v_call: TRBV6-1; clone_size: -; j_call: TRBJ1-2; cdr3_nt: TGTGCCAGCAGTCCCCCGGGGACAGGGAACTATGGCTACACCTTC; cdr3_aa: CASSPPGTGNYGYTF
d_call: -; v_call: TRBV5-5; clone_size: -; j_call: TRBJ2-2; cdr3_nt: TGTGCCAGCAGCTCTGTACCAGTTACCGGGACACCGAACACCGGGGAGCTGTTTTTT; cdr3_aa: CASSSVPVTGTPNTGELFF
d_call: -; v_call: TRBV6-5; clone_size: -; j_call: TRBJ1-1; cdr3_nt: TGTGCCAGCATACCGTGGGGCATGAACACTGAAGCTTTCTTT; cdr3_aa: CASIPWGMNTEAFF
d_call: -; v_call: TRBV6-2/TRBV6-3; clone_size: -; j_call: TRBJ2-2; cdr3_nt: TGTGCCAGCAGTTACTCCCGCCTTGCGGGGCAGAACACCGGGGAGCTGTTTTTT; cdr3_aa: CASSYSRLAGQNTGELFF
d_call: -; v_call: TRBV4-3; clone_size: -; j_call: TRBJ1-6; cdr3_nt: TGCGCCAGCAGCCAAACCGGGACATATAATTCACCCCTCCACTTT; cdr3_aa: CASSQTGTYNSPLHF
d_call: -; v_call: TRBV27; clone_size: -; j_call: TRBJ2-1; cdr3_nt: TGTGCCAGCAGTAACTACCGGGACGGGTACAATGAGCAGTTCTTC; cdr3_aa: CASSNYRDGYNEQFF
d_call: -; v_call: TRBV27; clone_size: -; j_call: TRBJ1-5; cdr3_nt: TGTGCCAGCGGGGGTAATAGCAATCAGCCCCAGCATTTT; cdr3_aa: CASGGNSNQPQHF
d_call: TRBD2; v_call: TRBV28; clone_size: -; j_call: TRBJ2-5; cdr3_nt: TGTGCCAGCAGCGACCGGGGGGGCTCGGAGACCCAGTACTTC; cdr3_aa: CASSDRGGSETQYF
d_call: -; v_call: TRBV27; clone_size: -; j_call: TRBJ2-3; cdr3_nt: TGTGCCAGCAGTTTAACCGTTGGGGGCAGGGCAATGAGCACAGATACGCAGTATTTT; cdr3_aa: CASSLTVGGRAMSTDTQYF
d_call: TRBD1; v_call: TRBV19; clone_size: -; j_call: TRBJ2-7; cdr3_nt: TGTGCCACAGACCCAGGACAGGGGGCTTCCTACGAGCAGTACTTC; cdr3_aa: CATDPGQGASYEQYF
d_call: TRBD1; v_call: TRBV6-1; clone_size: once; j_call: TRBJ1-2; cdr3_nt: TGTGCCAGCAGTGAAAGGACAGGGGGCTATGGCTACACCTTC; cdr3_aa: CASSERTGGYGYTF
d_call: -; v_call: TRBV10-1; clone_size: few; j_call: TRBJ1-6; cdr3_nt: TGCGCCAGCAGTGTGGGCCGATATGGTTCACCCCTCCACTTT; cdr3_aa: CASSVGRYGSPLHF
d_call: TRBD1; v_call: TRBV7-2; clone_size: -; j_call: TRBJ1-5; cdr3_nt: TGTGCCAGCAGCTTGTTGGGACAGGATAATCAGCCCCAGCATTTT; cdr3_aa: CASSLLGQDNQPQHF
d_call: TRBD2; v_call: TRBV4-1; clone_size: -; j_call: TRBJ2-5; cdr3_nt: TGCGCCAGCAGCCCCGGGAGGGGGGGCCCCCTCCAAGAGACCCAGTACTTC; cdr3_aa: CASSPGRGGPLQETQYF
d_call: TRBD1; v_call: TRBV6-2/TRBV6-3; clone_size: -; j_call: TRBJ2-2; cdr3_nt: TGTGCCAGCAGTTACTCGAGTGGGACAGGGGGATTGCTCGCGGCCGGGGAGCTGTTTTTT; cdr3_aa: CASSYSSGTGGLLAAGELFF
d_call: -; v_call: TRBV12-3/TRBV12-4; clone_size: -; j_call: TRBJ2-1; cdr3_nt: TGTGCCAGCAGTCCCCCACACAATGAGCAGTTCTTC; cdr3_aa: CASSPPHNEQFF
d_call: -; v_call: TRBV4-1; clone_size: -; j_call: TRBJ1-2; cdr3_nt: TGCGCCAGCAGCCAAGGGACGGGAGGCAGCTATGGCTACACCTTC; cdr3_aa: CASSQGTGGSYGYTF
d_call: TRBD1; v_call: TRBV7-3; clone_size: -; j_call: TRBJ1-1; cdr3_nt: TGTGCCAGCAGCGCTCAACAGGGGGGACGGACCTTGAACACTGAAGCTTTCTTT; cdr3_aa: CASSAQQGGRTLNTEAFF
d_call: -; v_call: TRBV6-4; clone_size: -; j_call: TRBJ2-7; cdr3_nt: TGTGCCAGCCCTCACGCCGTGAGGGTGGGACGCGAGCAGTACTTC; cdr3_aa: CASPHAVRVGREQYF
d_call: -; v_call: TRBV9; clone_size: -; j_call: TRBJ2-7; cdr3_nt: TGTGCCAGCAGCCTGGGACACAGGACTTACGAGCAGTACTTC; cdr3_aa: CASSLGHRTYEQYF
d_call: TRBD2; v_call: TRBV3-1/TRBV3-2; clone_size: -; j_call: TRBJ2-3; cdr3_nt: TGTGCCAGCAGTGCTGAGCGGGGCGCCACCGCTAGCACAGATACGCAGTATTTT; cdr3_aa: CASSAERGATASTDTQYF
d_call: -; v_call: TRBV3-1/TRBV3-2; clone_size: -; j_call: TRBJ2-7; cdr3_nt: TGTGCCAGCAGTCACAGGGCGGTGAGCTCCTACGAGCAGTACTTC; cdr3_aa: CASSHRAVSSYEQYF
d_call: -; v_call: TRBV27; clone_size: -; j_call: TRBJ2-1; cdr3_nt: TGTGCGAGCACACCCTCAAACGGGGCGTCGTACAATGAGCAGTTCTTC; cdr3_aa: CASTPSNGASYNEQFF
d_call: TRBD2; v_call: TRBV7-2; clone_size: -; j_call: TRBJ2-1; cdr3_nt: TGTGCCAGCAGCTTAGACCCGGGGGGCTACAATGAGCAGTTCTTC; cdr3_aa: CASSLDPGGYNEQFF
d_call: -; v_call: TRBV11-3; clone_size: -; j_call: TRBJ1-2; cdr3_nt: TGTGCCAGCAGCTTAGATCCCCTCGACCGCAAAAACTATGGCTACACCTTC; cdr3_aa: CASSLDPLDRKNYGYTF
d_call: TRBD1; v_call: TRBV4-1; clone_size: -; j_call: TRBJ1-2; cdr3_nt: TGCGCCAGCAGCCAACCCCTGCGGGACAGGGGATTTCAGGGCTACACCTTC; cdr3_aa: CASSQPLRDRGFQGYTF
d_call: TRBD1; v_call: TRBV4-3; clone_size: -; j_call: TRBJ1-2; cdr3_nt: TGCGCCAGCAGTTCGGGTTGGACAGGGGATGGCTACACCTTC; cdr3_aa: CASSSGWTGDGYTF
d_call: -; v_call: TRBV5-4; clone_size: once; j_call: TRBJ2-3; cdr3_nt: TGTGCCAGCAGTCTCCCCCTCCCAGATACGCAGTATTTT; cdr3_aa: CASSLPLPDTQYF
d_call: TRBD1; v_call: TRBV5-4; clone_size: -; j_call: TRBJ2-1; cdr3_nt: TGTGCCAGCAGCTCACAGGGGGCTGGGGAGCAGTTCTTC; cdr3_aa: CASSSQGAGEQFF
d_call: TRBD2; v_call: TRBV10-2; clone_size: -; j_call: TRBJ2-1; cdr3_nt: TGCGCCAGCAGTGAGACCGTAGCGGGGGGGCGTAACAATGAGCAGTTCTTC; cdr3_aa: CASSETVAGGRNNEQFF
d_call: -; v_call: TRBV29-1; clone_size: -; j_call: TRBJ2-1; cdr3_nt: TGCAGCGTTGAAGATACAGGGTTAAGCTCCTACAATGAGCAGTTCTTC; cdr3_aa: CSVEDTGLSSYNEQFF